This T cell receptor beta chain was obtained from a study of T-cell memory formation after mild COVID-19. The study's findings and limits: SARS-CoV-2 specificity was not confirmed for second-wave clones peaking on day 37. Contracting clones localized mainly to CM and EM when CD4+ and mainly to EMRA when CD8+. Detection of some responders pre-infection suggested pre-existing cross-reactive memory T cells participated.

Sample barcodes and UMIs were carried by the TCR alpha and TCR beta cDNA libraries that 5'RACE generated with constant-segment primers. TCRdb re-analysed the 5' RACE reads in MiXCR, keeping a single row per CDR3 protein. The table records 430,000 or so distinct CDR3 sequences, about 23% of them present only once. Comment on this clonotype: The antigen remains undetermined.

Trimming pared 3 bases from V and 15 bases from J, leaving 11 bases between. The CDR3 length is 12 residues. Germline V gene lookup returns CDR1 KGHDR and CDR2 SFDVKD. The specimen sequenced was PBMCs or a T cell subset sorted from them (not recorded which). This chain uses TRBV24-1 with TRBJ1-6; D remains ambiguous. This clonotype originated in an adult woman who had mild COVID-19 (a few samples of this study predate the infection). Cell type and time point are not known. This chain's CDR3 is CATSDRTEVLHF. In DNA, the CDR3 is TGTGCCACCAGTGATCGTACCGAAGTCCTCCACTTT.